The 20 T cell receptor beta chains reported below all come from one sample, sequenced in a study of blood T cell repertoires in COVID-19. Sequencing used immunoSEQ multiplex PCR; TCRdb keeps in-frame clones, though not all of them. The sample shows approximately 390,000 clones, 88% of them seen only once. Sequenced sample: PBMCs or T cells enriched from blood (not recorded which). All receptors derive from a woman in her 40s with acute COVID-19.

This clone turned up a few times. J is TRBJ1-5 and V is TRBV2, with 9 nucleotides matching TRBD1. After removal of 6 bases from V and 4 bases from J, the junction contained 1 base not matched to a gene. This CDR3 is built from 13 residues. Germline V CDR1 and CDR2: SNHLY, FYNNEI. The CDR3 sequence is CASRDRGNQPQHF. The CDR3 DNA reads as TGTGCCAGCAGGGACAGGGGTAATCAGCCCCAGCATTTT.

The chain links TRBV9 to TRBJ1-2; a possible D gene is TRBD1 (6 bases). The germline V gene has CDR1 SGDLS and CDR2 YYNGEE. This CDR3 has 14 residues. V dropped 4 bases and J dropped 5 bases, with 15 bases sitting between them. CDR3 nucleotides: TGTGCCAGCAGCACACAGGGTATCGGGTATGGCTACACCTTC. It translates to CASSTQGIGYGYTF. Drawing the rest from reference TRBV9 and TRBJ1-2, the complete variable domain is DSGVTQTPKHLITATGQRVTLRCSPRSGDLSVYWYQQSLDQGLQFLIQYYNGEERAKGNILERFSAQQFPDLHSELNLSSLELGDSALYFCASSTQGIGYGYTFGSGTRLTVV.

The J gene is TRBJ1-2, the V gene TRBV5-6, with D possibly being TRBD1 (6 bases). CDR1 is SGHDT, CDR2 YYEEEE, per germline. The CDR3 extends over 13 amino acids. V lost 4 bases and J lost 2, with 9 bases in between. The CDR3 region has the DNA TGTGCCAGCAGCGATGGGGGCAACTATGGCTACACCTTC. Residues: CASSDGGNYGYTF.

In DNA form, the CDR3 reads TGTGCCAGCAGACGGGACAGGTCTAACTATGGCTACACCTTC. Amino acids: CASRRDRSNYGYTF. This chain joins TRBV6-5 and TRBJ1-2; TRBD1 agrees at 8 bases. With 6 bases clipped from V and 0 bases from J, the junction kept 3 bases outside the gene matches. CDR1 is MNHEY, CDR2 SVGAGI, per germline. CDR3 size: 14 residues.

This chain uses TRBV24-1 with TRBJ2-3; 13 bases align to TRBD2. Germline CDR1 is KGHDR and CDR2 is SFDVKD. The CDR3 contains 18 residues. V gave up 3 bases and J gave up 1 base; unmatched junction bases: 6. Here the CDR3 DNA reads TGTGCCACCAGTGATCGACTAGCGGGGGGTCAGGGCACAGATACGCAGTATTTT. This translates into CATSDRLAGGQGTDTQYF.

This clone appeared a few times. The chain is built from TRBV6-1 and TRBJ2-2; 7 bases fit TRBD1. The CDR3 is 16 amino acids. CDR1 is MNHNS and CDR2 is SASEGT in the germline V gene. V lost 4 bases, J lost 5 bases, and 10 bases stayed unmatched. The chain's CDR3 is CASSGRQGRGTGELFF. In DNA form, the CDR3 reads TGTGCCAGCAGTGGTCGACAGGGCCGCGGAACCGGGGAGCTGTTTTTT.

CDR3 region: CASSPQGAANYGYTF. For the CDR3, the DNA is TGTGCCAGCAGCCCACAGGGGGCCGCTAACTATGGCTACACCTTC. The rearrangement uses TRBV7-2 and TRBJ1-2; 9 positions agree with TRBD1. CDR3 size: 15 residues. J was trimmed by 0 bases and V by 5 bases; bases with no gene match: 4. CDR1 is SGHTA, CDR2 FQGNSA, per germline.

The J gene is TRBJ1-3, the V gene TRBV6-5; weak D call: TRBD1 (6 bases). The CDR3 covers 15 residues. Germline CDR1 is MNHEY and CDR2 is SVGAGI. With 11 bases removed from V and 0 bases from J, the gap between germline ends came to 17 bases. This CDR3 reads CAGSGTLRSGNTIYF. The DNA of the CDR3 is TGTGCCGGATCCGGGACATTACGCTCTGGAAACACCATATATTTT.

V and J are TRBV18 and TRBJ1-1; tentatively, D is TRBD1 (5 bases). V was pared by 3 bases and J by 5 bases, with 16 bases between. CDR3 length: 15 amino acids. Per germline, CDR1 KGHSH and CDR2 LQKENI. The CDR3 loop is CASSPEWGAGTEAFF. The CDR3 region has the DNA TGTGCCAGCTCACCCGAGTGGGGCGCCGGGACTGAAGCTTTCTTT.

The chain couples TRBV12-5 to TRBJ2-3, with D possibly TRBD2 on 5 matching bases. The CDR3 contains 15 residues. Germline V gives CDR1 LGHNT, CDR2 FRNRAP. Trimming cost V 6 bases and J 3 bases, with 16 bases left between them. The CDR3 reads CASGLSGGVTDTQYF. CDR3 in DNA: TGTGCTAGTGGACTCAGCGGTGGGGTAACAGATACGCAGTATTTT.

This clone was observed a single time. The gene calls are TRBV6-1 and TRBJ1-2; 8 nucleotides agree with TRBD1. The germline V gene has CDR1 MNHNS and CDR2 SASEGT. This CDR3 is 13 amino acids long. J was trimmed by 8 bases and V by 3 bases; bases with no gene match: 5. In DNA form, the CDR3 reads TGTGCCAGCAGTGAGGACAGGGCGCAAGGCTACACCTTC. Its translation is CASSEDRAQGYTF.

The rearrangement links TRBV11-2 to TRBJ2-1; 11 nucleotides align to TRBD2. This CDR3 is built from 15 residues. The germline gives CDR1 SGHAT, CDR2 FQNNGV. V lost 3 bases to trimming and J lost 8 bases; unmatched junction nucleotides: 6. CDR3 coding DNA: TGTGCCAGCAGCTTGAGTAGCGGGGGGGCCTATGAGCAGTTCTTC. Protein: CASSLSSGGAYEQFF.

The chain couples TRBV6-5 to TRBJ2-7; 9 nucleotides agree with TRBD2. Germline trimming cut 6 bases from V and 3 bases from J; bases unmatched to any gene: 3. The CDR3 length is 13 residues. Germline V gene data show CDR1 as MNHEY and CDR2 as SVGAGI. CDR3: CASSLAGDYEQYF. The CDR3 bases are TGTGCCAGCAGCTTAGCGGGGGACTACGAGCAGTACTTC.

This chain joins TRBV7-6 and TRBJ2-1; TRBD2 matches at 9 bases. V shed 3 bases, J shed 4 bases, and the junction held 7 bases outside the gene matches. The V gene's germline CDR1 is SGHVS and CDR2 FNYEAQ. The CDR3 spans 16 residues. The CDR3 protein is CASSFRSGGRYNEQFF. CDR3 DNA sequence: TGTGCCAGCAGCTTCCGCAGCGGGGGGAGGTACAATGAGCAGTTCTTC.

The V and J genes are TRBV7-2 and TRBJ1-6; D remains unclear. Per the germline V gene, CDR1 is SGHTA and CDR2 is FQGNSA. The CDR3 has 16 residues. The V end was cut by 1 base, the J end by 0 bases, with 7 bases between. CDR3 sequence: CASSLGASSYNSPLHF. CDR3 nucleotides: TGTGCCAGCAGCTTAGGTGCCAGCTCCTATAATTCACCCCTCCACTTT. The variable domain in full, completed from reference TRBV7-2 and TRBJ1-6, reads GAGVSQSPSNKVTEKGKDVELRCDPISGHTALYWYRQSLGQGLEFLIYFQGNSAPDKSGLPSDRFSAERTGGSVSTLTIQRTQQEDSAVYLCASSLGASSYNSPLHFGNGTRLTVT.

The chain employs TRBV7-2 and TRBJ1-4; 8 bases fit TRBD1. The CDR3 has 15 amino acids. V shed 0 bases, J shed 7 bases, and the junction held 4 bases outside the gene matches. Germline V CDR1 and CDR2: SGHTA, FQGNSA. The CDR3 nucleotides are TGTGCCAGCAGCTTAGCTGGACAGGGAGGTGAAAAACTGTTTTTT. Its translation is CASSLAGQGGEKLFF.

The chain carries TRBV29-1 and TRBJ1-2, with D possibly matching TRBD1 (5 bases). CDR1 and CDR2 from the germline V gene are SQVTM and ANQGSEA. This CDR3 has 15 residues. The CDR3 spells CNARTGERGRYGYTF. DNA of the CDR3: TGCAACGCAAGAACGGGGGAACGAGGGAGGTATGGCTACACCTTC. Full variable domain (remainder filled in from reference TRBV29-1 and TRBJ1-2): SAVISQKPSRDICQRGTSLTIQCQVDSQVTMMFWYRQQPGQSLTLIATANQGSEATYESGFVIDKFPISRPNLTFSTLTVSNMSPEDSSIYLCNARTGERGRYGYTFGSGTRLTVV.

The genes are TRBV30 and TRBJ2-5; the match to TRBD2 covers 13 bases. V lost 0 bases and J lost 5; bases outside the gene matches: 6. Germline loops: CDR1 GTSNPN, CDR2 SVGIG (reference sequence). This CDR3 has 16 residues. The CDR3 DNA follows: TGTGCCTGGAGTGTAACTAGCGGGGGGGCCGGGGAGACCCAGTACTTC. Translating it yields CAWSVTSGGAGETQYF.

This clone was picked up many times. The chain carries TRBV7-9 and TRBJ2-7; no firm D call. CDR1 and CDR2 (germline): SEHNR, FQNEAQ (reference sequence). V dropped 4 bases and J dropped 3 bases, with 10 bases sitting between them. The CDR3 is 13 amino acids. CDR3 loop: CASSSSSGYEQYF. Written as DNA, the CDR3 is TGTGCCAGCAGCTCCTCTTCAGGCTACGAGCAGTACTTC. The full variable domain, completed using reference TRBV7-9 and TRBJ2-7, is DTGVSQNPRHKITKRGQNVTFRCDPISEHNRLYWYRQTLGQGPEFLTYFQNEAQLEKSRLLSDRFSAERPKGSFSTLEIQRTEQGDSAMYLCASSSSSGYEQYFGPGTRLTVT.

This clone occurred once. The chain uses TRBV7-7 and TRBJ2-5; 14 positions agree with TRBD2. The CDR3 has 15 amino acids. V gave up 4 bases and J gave up 4 bases; unmatched junction bases: 2. From germline, CDR1 is SSHAT and CDR2 FNYEAQ (reference sequence). The CDR3 DNA is TGTGCCAGCAGCTCGGGACTAGCGGGGGTAGAGACCCAGTACTTC. Translated: CASSSGLAGVETQYF.